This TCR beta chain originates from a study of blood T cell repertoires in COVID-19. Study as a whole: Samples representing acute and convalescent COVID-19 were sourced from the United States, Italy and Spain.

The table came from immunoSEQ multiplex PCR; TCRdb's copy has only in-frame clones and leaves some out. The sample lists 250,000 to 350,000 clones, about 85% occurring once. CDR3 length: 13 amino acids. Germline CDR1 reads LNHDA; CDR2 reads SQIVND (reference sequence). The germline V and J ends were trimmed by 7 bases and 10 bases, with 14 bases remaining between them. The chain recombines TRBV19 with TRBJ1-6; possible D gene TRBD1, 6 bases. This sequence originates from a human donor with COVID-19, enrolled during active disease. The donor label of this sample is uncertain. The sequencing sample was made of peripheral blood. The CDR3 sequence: CASNTGSESPLHF. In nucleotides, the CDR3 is TGTGCCAGTAATACAGGGTCCGAATCACCCCTCCACTTT. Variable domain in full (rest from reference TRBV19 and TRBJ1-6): DGGITQSPKYLFRKEGQNVTLSCEQNLNHDAMYWYRQDPGQGLRLIYYSQIVNDFQKGDIAEGYSVSREKKESFPLTVTSAQKNPTAFYLCASNTGSESPLHFGNGTRLTVT.